The sequence of this T cell receptor (beta chain) was determined in a study of blood T cell repertoires in COVID-19. Study-wide context: Acute and convalescent COVID-19 samples came from the United States, Italy and Spain. T cells, B-cell-depleted T cells, or PBMCs supplied cDNA or gDNA.

The length of the CDR3 is 15 residues. V was pared by 5 bases and J by 6 bases, with 9 bases of the junction left unmatched. Germline V lookup: CDR1 KGHSH, CDR2 LQKENI. Study processing details: Scientists estimated how many nucleated cells there were by amplifying reference gene primers. Generated by immunoSEQ multiplex PCR, the TCRdb table keeps only in-frame clones and is missing some. V, J and clone size were drawn from that table, and D and trimming were deduced from the DNA. The sample has some 87,000 clones; around 92% are singletons. The V gene is TRBV18, the J gene TRBJ2-2, with 7 bases aligning to TRBD1. The sequencing input was peripheral blood. This TCR came from a woman aged 60-75 years with active COVID-19. CDR3 amino acids: CASSTTGIGAGELFF. CDR3 nucleotides: TGTGCCAGCTCAACGACAGGGATCGGGGCCGGGGAGCTGTTTTTT.